The 27 T cell receptor beta chains given below trace back to one sample, sequenced in a study of cytomegalovirus exposure and HLA in healthy donors. The PCR was carried out with 60 Vbeta primers and 13 Jbeta primers. Produced via immunoSEQ multiplex PCR; TCRdb's table is partial and in-frame only. The table shows 200,000 to 250,000 clones, with 75% to 90% occurring only once. Material for sequencing was PBMCs. The receptors shown here come from a woman aged 18 to 35 in good health and CMV-seronegative.

The chain joins TRBV7-9 to TRBJ1-1; D is unresolved. Germline lookup yields CDR1 SEHNR and CDR2 FQNEAQ (reference sequence). This CDR3 has 13 amino acids. Trimming cost V 5 bases and J 0 bases, with 7 bases left between them. Written as DNA, the CDR3 is TGTGCCAGCAGCCCAAACTTGAACACTGAAGCTTTCTTT. Residues: CASSPNLNTEAFF.

The chain combines TRBV7-2 with TRBJ1-1; TRBD1 might be the D (6 bases). This CDR3 comprises 16 residues. V lost 5 bases and J lost 4, with 20 bases in between. Germline V gene data show CDR1 as SGHTA and CDR2 as FQGNSA. The CDR3 sequence is CASSRQQGRSGTEAFF. The CDR3, as DNA: TGTGCCAGCAGCCGACAACAGGGTAGGAGCGGCACTGAAGCTTTCTTT. Drawing the rest from reference TRBV7-2 and TRBJ1-1, the complete variable domain is GAGVSQSPSNKVTEKGKDVELRCDPISGHTALYWYRQSLGQGLEFLIYFQGNSAPDKSGLPSDRFSAERTGGSVSTLTIQRTQQEDSAVYLCASSRQQGRSGTEAFFGQGTRLTVV.

The gene calls are TRBV4-2 and TRBJ2-5, with TRBD2 as a possible D gene (6 bases). V was trimmed by 0 bases and J by 2 bases, leaving 16 bases between them. Germline V CDR1 and CDR2: LGHNA, YNFKEQ. The CDR3 covers 17 residues. The CDR3 loop is CASSQERASELQETQYF. The CDR3 region has the DNA TGTGCCAGCAGCCAAGAGAGGGCTAGCGAGCTTCAAGAGACCCAGTACTTC.

This chain uses TRBV7-9 with TRBJ1-2, with D possibly matching TRBD1 (5 bases). The CDR3 length is 13 residues. The germline V gene has CDR1 SEHNR and CDR2 FQNEAQ (reference sequence). Trimming took off 5 bases at V and 4 bases at J, with 11 bases between the two ends. The DNA of the CDR3 is TGTGCCAGCAGCAAACGGGACTCCTATGGCTACACCTTC. It codes for CASSKRDSYGYTF.

As concerns this clone: This sample includes further DNA sequences coding for the same CDR3. The chain joins TRBV10-3 to TRBJ2-1, with 9 bases fitting TRBD2. V shed 0 bases and J 3 bases; nucleotides not matched to a gene: 6. Germline CDR1 and CDR2: ENHRY and SYGVKD. The CDR3 spans 17 residues. The CDR3 loop is CAISESTASGDYNEQFF. The CDR3 nucleotides are TGTGCCATCAGTGAGTCGACGGCTAGCGGGGACTACAATGAGCAGTTCTTC.

The chain employs TRBV29-1 and TRBJ1-1; D ambiguous. The CDR3 is 13 amino acids. The V end lost 7 bases, the J end lost 4 bases, and 16 bases lay between the germline ends. Germline CDR1 reads SQVTM; CDR2 reads ANQGSEA. The CDR3 here is CSAAGLLTTEAFF. CDR3 nucleotide sequence: TGCAGCGCTGCCGGACTCCTTACCACTGAAGCTTTCTTT.

This clone was counted between two and nine times. The chain employs TRBV6-1 and TRBJ2-1; D is possibly TRBD2 (6 bases). With 5 bases removed from V and 10 bases from J, the gap between germline ends came to 21 bases. The CDR3 has 15 amino acids. CDR1 MNHNS and CDR2 SASEGT come from the germline V gene. The CDR3 DNA follows: TGTGCCAGCAGTAAAGGAGGATCGGGGGTAACAGAGCAGTTCTTC. Translated: CASSKGGSGVTEQFF.

CDR3 in DNA: TGTGCCATCAGTGAGTCAACCTTGCTAGTAAGGGGGCAAGAGACCCAGTACTTC. It translates to CAISESTLLVRGQETQYF. The chain recombines TRBV10-3 with TRBJ2-5; a possible D gene is TRBD1 (6 bases). CDR1 and CDR2 (germline): ENHRY, SYGVKD. Trimming removed 0 bases from V and 2 bases from J, with 19 bases in between. The CDR3 has 18 residues.

About this clone: The germline gene is not matched at one end of the junction; a read error may be the cause. This rearrangement joins TRBV7-2 to TRBJ2-1; D may be TRBD1 (5 bases). The germline V gene has CDR1 SGHTA and CDR2 FQGNSA. The CDR3 runs to 15 residues. The CDR3 sequence: CASSKSRGLGNGQFF. In nucleotides, the CDR3 is TGTGCCAGCAGCAAGAGTAGGGGCCTTGGGAATGGGCAGTTCTTC.

The sample holds one count of this clone. The chain uses TRBV27 and TRBJ2-7, with 7 bases identical to TRBD1. The germline V gene has CDR1 MNHEY and CDR2 SMNVEV (reference sequence). CDR3 size: 15 residues. V lost 0 bases, J lost 3 bases, and 5 bases stayed unmatched. The DNA of the CDR3 is TGTGCCAGCAGTTTATCCGGGACAGAACTCTACGAGCAGTACTTC. It is translated as CASSLSGTELYEQYF.

This sequence joins TRBV19 and TRBJ1-4; maybe TRBD1 (6 bases). Germline CDR1 LNHDA, CDR2 SQIVND (reference sequence). V shed 10 bases and J shed 2 bases, with 17 bases lying between them. This CDR3 comprises 15 residues. The CDR3 reads CATLQGGGTNEKLFF. CDR3 coding DNA: TGTGCCACCCTACAGGGCGGGGGCACTAATGAAAAACTGTTTTTT.

This chain uses TRBV18 with TRBJ2-7, with D possibly being TRBD2 (6 bases). Trimming left V 6 bases short and J 7 bases short, with 31 bases between. There are 18 residues in the CDR3. Germline loops: CDR1 KGHSH, CDR2 LQKENI. The CDR3 loop reads CASSSPGSGLGYRSEQYF. The CDR3 nucleotides read TGTGCCAGCTCCAGCCCGGGAAGCGGGTTAGGCTACCGGAGTGAGCAGTACTTC.

The chain carries TRBV7-3 and TRBJ2-1, with TRBD1 matching over 7 bases. Germline V CDR1 and CDR2: SGHTA, FQGTGA. CDR3 length equals 15 residues. V shed 4 bases, J shed 5 bases, and the junction held 8 bases outside the gene matches. CDR3 DNA sequence: TGTGCCAGCAGCTCGCGACAGGGTGGAAACAATGAGCAGTTCTTC. Encoded protein: CASSSRQGGNNEQFF. The complete variable domain, with remaining parts taken from reference TRBV7-3 and TRBJ2-1, reads GAGVSQTPSNKVTEKGKYVELRCDPISGHTALYWYRQSLGQGPEFLIYFQGTGAADDSGLPNDRFFAVRPEGSVSTLKIQRTERGDSAVYLCASSSRQGGNNEQFFGPGTRLTVL.

This clone appeared a single time. The chain has TRBV7-3 and TRBJ2-1; D is unclear. Germline loops: CDR1 SGHTA, CDR2 FQGTGA. The ends were cut back, 5 bases at V and 3 bases at J, with 14 bases in the middle. The CDR3 consists of 15 residues. The CDR3 coding sequence is TGTGCCAGCAGCCGAAAGAGCACAGACTACAATGAGCAGTTCTTC. Translated: CASSRKSTDYNEQFF.

This chain connects TRBV4-1 to TRBJ2-7; 9 bases are shared with TRBD1. Germline loops: CDR1 MGHRA, CDR2 YSYEKL. The CDR3 spans 15 residues. The junction had 7 bases not matched to a gene; V was cut back by 2 bases and J by 5 bases. In nucleotides, the CDR3 is TGCGCCAGCAGCCAAAGGGACAGGGTGGGCGACGAGCAGTACTTC. The encoded protein is CASSQRDRVGDEQYF.

This chain links TRBV5-1 with TRBJ2-3; no definite D call. The CDR3 consists of 14 residues. Trimming left V 10 bases short and J 6 bases short, with 21 bases between. Looked up from germline, CDR1 is SGHRS and CDR2 is YFSETQ. The CDR3 nucleotides read TGCGCCTTATTGTGGGTTTCTAGATCCGATACGCAGTATTTT. Amino acids: CALLWVSRSDTQYF.

The CDR3, as DNA: TGCGCCAGCAGCTTGGGACAGGGAGGTGGCGAGCAGTACTTC. This encodes CASSLGQGGGEQYF. The V and J genes are TRBV5-1 and TRBJ2-7, with D perhaps TRBD1 (7 bases). V shed 0 bases and J shed 6 bases, with 13 bases lying between them. The CDR3 loop spans 14 amino acids. Germline loops: CDR1 SGHRS, CDR2 YFSETQ.

The rearrangement joins TRBV29-1 to TRBJ1-1; 8 bases match TRBD1. Germline CDR1 reads SQVTM; CDR2 reads ANQGSEA. V shed 1 base and J 4 bases; nucleotides not matched to a gene: 8. The CDR3 contains 15 residues. The CDR3, as DNA: TGCAGCGTTGAAGGTCCCCGGACAGGGAGCACTGAAGCTTTCTTT. This translates into CSVEGPRTGSTEAFF.

The rearrangement links TRBV29-1 to TRBJ1-1, with a tentative D call TRBD1 (6 bases). Trimming took off 2 bases at V and 11 bases at J, with 12 bases between the two ends. Looked up from germline, CDR1 is SQVTM and CDR2 is ANQGSEA. The CDR3 runs to 11 residues. CDR3 in DNA: TGCAGCGTTGAAACAGGGCAGTTCGCTTTCTTT. Translating it yields CSVETGQFAFF.

The chain is built from TRBV6-1 and TRBJ2-1, with D perhaps TRBD2 (5 bases). This CDR3 contains 13 residues. Germline assignment: CDR1 MNHNS and CDR2 SASEGT. Trimming removed 2 bases at V and 10 bases at J, with 12 bases between. CDR3 nucleotide sequence: TGTGCCAGCAGTGAAAACGGACTCGCGGAGCAGTTCTTC. The encoded protein is CASSENGLAEQFF.

V gene TRBV27 combines with J gene TRBJ1-4; D may be TRBD1 (5 bases). V lost 3 bases, J lost 8 bases, and 10 bases lay in between. The germline V gene encodes CDR1 MNHEY and CDR2 SMNVEV (reference sequence). The CDR3 loop spans 13 amino acids. The CDR3 region has the DNA TGTGCCAGCAGTTTCAGGGTGTGGGAAAAACTGTTTTTT. It specifies CASSFRVWEKLFF.

The chain carries TRBV27 and TRBJ2-7; D unclear. CDR1 MNHEY and CDR2 SMNVEV come from the germline V gene (reference sequence). This CDR3 is built from 14 residues. Trimming pared 0 bases from V and 3 bases from J, leaving 9 bases between. The CDR3 bases are TGTGCCAGCAGTTTATCGGGCCTCCTCTACGAGCAGTACTTC. It yields the protein CASSLSGLLYEQYF.

The genes are TRBV2 and TRBJ2-3; 12 bases are shared with TRBD2. This CDR3 spans 12 amino acids. After removal of 5 bases from V and 14 bases from J, the junction contained 5 bases not matched to a gene. Germline CDR1 is SNHLY and CDR2 is FYNNEI. This CDR3 reads CASSTSGGRSYF. CDR3 coding DNA: TGTGCCAGCAGTACTAGCGGGGGGCGGTCGTATTTT.

This sequence joins TRBV7-9 and TRBJ1-2, with unresolved D. Germline assignment: CDR1 SEHNR and CDR2 FQNEAQ (reference sequence). V lost 4 bases and J 6 bases, leaving 9 bases between the germline ends. The CDR3 is 12 amino acids. CDR3 DNA: TGTGCCAGCAGCTCGGGTCCGGATGGCTACACCTTC. Its translation is CASSSGPDGYTF.

As to this clone: At one end, the junction sequence differs from germline, possibly due to a read error. Other DNA sequences in the same sample also yield this CDR3. The chain recombines TRBV2 with TRBJ1-2; D remains unclear. Germline V CDR1 and CDR2: SNHLY, FYNNEI. CDR3 length: 14 residues. The CDR3 sequence is CASDPGSFNYGYTF. CDR3 in DNA: TGTGCCAGCGATCCCGGGAGCTTTAACTACGGCTACACCTTC. Full variable domain (outside the CDR3, taken from reference TRBV2 and TRBJ1-2): EPEVTQTPSHQVTQMGQEVILRCVPISNHLYFYWYRQILGQKVEFLVSFYNNEISEKSEIFDDQFSVERPDGSNFTLKIRSTKLEDSAMYFCASDPGSFNYGYTFGSGTRLTVV.

The chain is built from TRBV4-2 and TRBJ2-1, with a weak D call TRBD2 (6 bases). The V end lost 4 bases, the J end lost 9 bases, and 7 bases lay between the germline ends. Germline values: CDR1 LGHNA, CDR2 YNFKEQ. The CDR3 has 11 amino acids. CDR3 DNA sequence: TGTGCCAGCAGCCCCGGGAGTGAGCAGTTCTTC. Protein: CASSPGSEQFF.

V gene TRBV5-4 combines with J gene TRBJ1-4; possibly TRBD1 for D (5 bases). V gave up 1 base and J gave up 2 bases, with 12 bases separating them. The CDR3 has 16 amino acids. Germline V gives CDR1 SGHNT, CDR2 YYREEE (reference sequence). CDR3 sequence: CASSLFGGGTNEKLFF. CDR3 coding DNA: TGTGCCAGCAGCTTGTTTGGGGGGGGTACTAATGAAAAACTGTTTTTT.